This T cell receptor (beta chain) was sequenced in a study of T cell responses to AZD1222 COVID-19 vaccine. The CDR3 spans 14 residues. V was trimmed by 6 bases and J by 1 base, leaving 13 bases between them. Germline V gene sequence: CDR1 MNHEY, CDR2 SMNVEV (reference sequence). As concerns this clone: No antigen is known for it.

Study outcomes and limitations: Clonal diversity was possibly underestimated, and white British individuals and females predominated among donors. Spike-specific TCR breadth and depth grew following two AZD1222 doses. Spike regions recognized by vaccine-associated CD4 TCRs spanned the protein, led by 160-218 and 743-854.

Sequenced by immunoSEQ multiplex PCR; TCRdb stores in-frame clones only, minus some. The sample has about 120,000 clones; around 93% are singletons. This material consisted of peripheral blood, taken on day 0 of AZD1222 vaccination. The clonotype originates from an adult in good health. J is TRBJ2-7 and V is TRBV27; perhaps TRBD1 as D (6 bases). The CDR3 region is CASSGYGQSYEQYF. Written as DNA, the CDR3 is TGTGCCAGCAGCGGTTACGGACAGTCCTACGAGCAGTACTTC.